This record covers a single T cell receptor (beta chain). Sequence at one end of the junction differs from germline and may be a read error. Clones were read by immunoSEQ multiplex PCR, and TCRdb kept only the in-frame ones, dropping some. The sample records approximately 89,000 clones, around 90% being singletons. The germline V gene encodes CDR1 SSHAT and CDR2 FNYEAQ (reference sequence). The CDR3 is 16 residues long. This entry belongs to a study of blood T cell repertoires in COVID-19. Sequences were obtained from peripheral blood. This chain links TRBV7-7 with TRBJ2-5; 8 bases are a match to TRBD1. This receptor was identified in a man between 70 and 80 years old with acute or convalescent COVID-19. The CDR3 region has the DNA TGTGCTAGCAGCATCCTCGGACAGGGAGGTCAAGAGACCCAGTACTTC. Translated, it gives CASSILGQGGQETQYF.